Described below is a single TCR beta chain sequence and its context. What it binds is unknown. This specimen belongs to a study of T cell clones after liver transplantation. Study in general: TCRbeta sequencing after a pre-transplant mixed lymphocyte reaction identified graft-donor-reactive clones, later tracked in post-transplant blood. Samples came pre-transplant, pre-randomization before withdrawal, and post-randomization after withdrawal ended.

V dropped 4 bases and J dropped 0 bases, with 10 bases sitting between them. In germline, CDR1 is MNHNS, CDR2 SASEGT. This CDR3 has 14 residues. Study-wide points: Migration into the graft, not deletion, may explain lost graft donor-reactive T cells.

Assay: immunoSEQ multiplex PCR; the TCRdb copy retains only in-frame clones and omits some. The table includes 75,000 to 85,000 clones, approximately 82% detected once. The J gene is TRBJ2-7, the V gene TRBV6-1, with D perhaps TRBD1 (6 bases). This clonotype was obtained from a human patient who received a liver transplant. Certain T cells may be donor cells from the graft. Here the sequenced sample was CD4+ T cells from blood, taken at the 22-month timepoint. This CDR3 reads CASSVVGGSYEQYF. The CDR3 nucleotides read TGTGCCAGCAGTGTAGTAGGGGGCTCCTACGAGCAGTACTTC.